This note documents a single TCR beta chain sequence. The antigen remains unidentified. Unsorted whole blood yielded the total RNA, with T cells left unselected. Germline V lookup: CDR1 SQVTM, CDR2 ANQGSEA. The CDR3 is made up of 11 amino acids. The sample belongs to a study of monozygotic twins with inflammatory bowel disease. Study results and caveats: Against healthy co-twins, IBD patients had lower TCRbeta diversity (measured by inverse Simpson).

There were eight separate reactions per sample in which cDNA was made. Each CDR3 protein gets one entry in TCRdb, which reprocessed the 5' RACE reads and gives no DNA. In all, the sample yields 400,000 or so distinct CDR3 sequences. This receptor was taken from a human donor with ulcerative colitis or Crohn's disease, or a healthy co-twin of an affected twin (not recorded which). The V call is TRBV29-1, the J call TRBJ1-2. The specimen sequenced was blood. CDR3 in amino acids: CSVETLRGYTF.